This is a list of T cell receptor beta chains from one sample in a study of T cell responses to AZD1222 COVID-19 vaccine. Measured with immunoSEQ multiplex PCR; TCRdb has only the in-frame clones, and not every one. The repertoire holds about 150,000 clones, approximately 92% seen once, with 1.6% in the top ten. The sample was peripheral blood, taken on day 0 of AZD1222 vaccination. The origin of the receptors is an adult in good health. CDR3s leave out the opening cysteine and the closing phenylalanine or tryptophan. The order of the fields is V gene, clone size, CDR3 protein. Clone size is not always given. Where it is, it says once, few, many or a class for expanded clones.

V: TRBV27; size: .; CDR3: ASSLDRAIYEQY
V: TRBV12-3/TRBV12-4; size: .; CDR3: ASSLRGGEKLF
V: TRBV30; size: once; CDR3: AWSQTANQPQH
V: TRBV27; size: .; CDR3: ASSFGGPNQPQH
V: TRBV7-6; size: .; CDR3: ASSSQGGNTGNIQY
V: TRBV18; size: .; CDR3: ASSRGQNYGYT
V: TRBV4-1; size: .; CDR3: ASSPQGTKNEQY
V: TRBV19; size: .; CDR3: ASSIWDRANGYT
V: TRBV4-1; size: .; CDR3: ASSQVGGRETQY
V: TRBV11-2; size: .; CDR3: ASSLGGVYGYT
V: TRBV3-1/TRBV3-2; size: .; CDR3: ASSHTSGGALRDTQY
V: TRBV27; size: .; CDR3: ASSLPGQGYEQY
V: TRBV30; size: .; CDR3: AWNGLAGPSTGELF
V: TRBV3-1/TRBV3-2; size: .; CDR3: ASSLFRGEQY
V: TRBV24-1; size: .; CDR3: ATSAKEDNQETQY
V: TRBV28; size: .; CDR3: ASSPASGGGDTQY
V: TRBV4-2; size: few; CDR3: ASSQLAGASYEQY
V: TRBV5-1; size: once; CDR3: ASSRDATNEKLF
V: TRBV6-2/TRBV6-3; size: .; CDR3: ASSYHRSRDYNEQF
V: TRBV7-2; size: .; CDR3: ASSLRDRTYNEQF
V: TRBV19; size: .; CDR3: ASSRYPGQPQH
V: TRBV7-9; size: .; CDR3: ASSPGQGTAYEQY
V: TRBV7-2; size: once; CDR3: ASSLGQGNRLPRDTQY
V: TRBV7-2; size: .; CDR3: ASSKFVGEPNGYT
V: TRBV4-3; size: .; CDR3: ASSPTSAGGRGVGNEQF
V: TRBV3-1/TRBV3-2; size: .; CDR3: ASSQGTEFNSPLH
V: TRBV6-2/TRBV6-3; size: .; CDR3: ASSYGPPLAGSYGYT
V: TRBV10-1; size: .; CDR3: ASSGSGRAEKY
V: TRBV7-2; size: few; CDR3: ASSPQTGLINEQF
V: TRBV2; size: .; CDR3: ASRVDRGPGYT
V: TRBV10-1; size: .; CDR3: ASSERQGNEQF
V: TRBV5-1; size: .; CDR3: ASSLGTGKEKLF
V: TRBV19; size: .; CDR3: ASSQGDTEAF
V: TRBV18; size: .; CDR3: ASSPTTNTGELF
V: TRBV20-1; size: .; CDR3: SASKDSWRGDQPQH
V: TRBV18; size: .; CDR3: ASSPPLGSAMNIQY
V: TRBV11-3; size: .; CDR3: ASAAGQRTGELF
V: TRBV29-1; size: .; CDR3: SVGDPADEQF
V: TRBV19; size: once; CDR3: ASSIRNNQPQH
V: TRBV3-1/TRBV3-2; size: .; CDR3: ASSWEGEKLF
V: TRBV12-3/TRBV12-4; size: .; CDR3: ASREGIEAF
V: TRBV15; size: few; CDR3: ATSRDRGFSGANVLT
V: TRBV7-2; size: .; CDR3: ASSASGTKGYTIY
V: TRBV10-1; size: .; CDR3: ASSAQRILGTGELF
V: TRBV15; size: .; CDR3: ATSSAWGSGNTEAF
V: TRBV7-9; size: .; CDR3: ASSSGQAGEAF
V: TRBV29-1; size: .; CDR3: SVVIQGAHEQY
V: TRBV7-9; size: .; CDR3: ASSLGVGGEKLF
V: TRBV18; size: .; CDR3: ASSPRGGSRPDTQY
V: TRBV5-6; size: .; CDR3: ASTSRAGGGLSTDTQY
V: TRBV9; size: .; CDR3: ASSVEGGTVGNTIY
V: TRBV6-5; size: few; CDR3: ASKTRTSGTAGF